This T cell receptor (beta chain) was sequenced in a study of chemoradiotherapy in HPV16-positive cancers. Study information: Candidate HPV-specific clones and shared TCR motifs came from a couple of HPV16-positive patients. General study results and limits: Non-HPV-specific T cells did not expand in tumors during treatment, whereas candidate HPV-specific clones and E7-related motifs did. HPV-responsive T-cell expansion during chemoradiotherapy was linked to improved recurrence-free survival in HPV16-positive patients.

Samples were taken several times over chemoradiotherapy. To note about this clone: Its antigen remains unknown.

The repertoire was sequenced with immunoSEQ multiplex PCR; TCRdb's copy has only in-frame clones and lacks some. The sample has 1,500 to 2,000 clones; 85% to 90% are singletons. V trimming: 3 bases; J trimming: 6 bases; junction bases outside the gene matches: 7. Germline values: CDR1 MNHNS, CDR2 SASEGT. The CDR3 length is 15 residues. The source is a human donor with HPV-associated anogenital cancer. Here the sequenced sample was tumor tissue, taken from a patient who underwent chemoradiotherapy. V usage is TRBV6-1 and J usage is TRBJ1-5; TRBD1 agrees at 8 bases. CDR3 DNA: TGTGCCAGCAGTGAGGACACAGGGGGAGGTCAGCCCCAGCATTTT. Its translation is CASSEDTGGGQPQHF.